This T cell receptor (beta chain) was retrieved from a study of CD8 T cells in Susac syndrome. While CD8+ and CD4+ T cells were isolated negatively, TEMRA cells were enriched by FACS. V lost 4 bases to trimming and J lost 9 bases; unmatched junction nucleotides: 9. This CDR3 comprises 14 residues. Per the germline V gene, CDR1 is SGHRS and CDR2 is YFSETQ. Random-hexamer reverse transcription was applied to about 0.45 to 1 ug RNA. Amplification of TCR beta CDR3 spanned 54 Vbeta and 13 Jbeta via immunoSEQ multiplex PCR. TCRdb called the immunoSEQ multiplex PCR reads again in MiXCR, with one record for every CDR3 protein. The sample has about 140,000 distinct CDR3 sequences; 95% are singletons.

Material: CD4+ T cells from PBMCs. This TCR derives from a human donor with Susac syndrome. The rearrangement links TRBV5-1 to TRBJ2-4, with 8 bases identical to TRBD1. CDR3 in amino acids: CASSPGTGGGIQYF. In DNA form, the CDR3 reads TGCGCCAGCAGCCCTGGGACAGGCGGAGGCATTCAGTACTTC.